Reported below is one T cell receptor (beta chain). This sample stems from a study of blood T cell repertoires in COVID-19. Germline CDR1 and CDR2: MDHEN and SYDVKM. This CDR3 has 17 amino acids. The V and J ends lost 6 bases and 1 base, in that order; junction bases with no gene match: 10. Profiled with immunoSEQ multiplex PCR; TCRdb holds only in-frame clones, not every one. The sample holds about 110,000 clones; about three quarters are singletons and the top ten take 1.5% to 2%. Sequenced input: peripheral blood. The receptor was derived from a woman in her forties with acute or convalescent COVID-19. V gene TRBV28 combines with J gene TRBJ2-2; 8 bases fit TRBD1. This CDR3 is CASRPSAGTGNTGELFF. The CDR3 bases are TGTGCCAGCAGGCCCTCAGCCGGGACAGGGAACACCGGGGAGCTGTTTTTT.